This note documents a single T cell receptor beta chain sequence. In the original analysis: It was from reference gene primer amplification that nucleated cell counts were estimated. Assay used: immunoSEQ multiplex PCR; TCRdb lists only in-frame clones, some missing. Clone size and the V and J calls come from that table; the DNA yielded D and trimming. The sample yields roughly 300,000 clones, 75% to 95% seen once. Seattle enrolled patients during active infection and tracked them longitudinally. The data derive from a study of blood T cell repertoires in COVID-19. Whole-study context: Acute and convalescent COVID-19 specimens originated in the United States, Italy and Spain. PBMCs, B-cell-depleted T cells, or T cells provided the cDNA or gDNA that made up the material.

The CDR3 spans 15 residues. V gave up 3 bases and J gave up 7 bases; unmatched junction bases: 10. Germline lookup yields CDR1 SGDLS and CDR2 YYNGEE. Sequenced input: peripheral blood. The rearrangement links TRBV9 to TRBJ1-5; 7 positions agree with TRBD1. The sequence was obtained from a woman in her 30s with COVID-19, enrolled during active disease. The CDR3 is CASSAEGAYGQPQHF. The CDR3 DNA is TGTGCCAGCAGCGCCGAGGGGGCGTACGGGCAGCCCCAGCATTTT.